What follows is one T cell receptor (beta chain) and its context. The antigen is unknown. V was shortened by 2 bases and J by 4 bases, with 8 bases between the two germline ends. This CDR3 is 13 amino acids long. Per the germline V gene, CDR1 is SGHAT and CDR2 is FQNNGV. The source of the sample is a study of OX40 agonist ivuxolimab in advanced cancers. Study in general: Patients were infused with ivuxolimab every 2 weeks at 0.01 to 10 mg/kg. Partial response was recorded in three patients: one hepatocellular carcinoma and two cutaneous melanoma cases.

Study-level points and caveats: Nonresponders included some who also had low normalized T-cell clonal expansion.

Profiling relied on immunoSEQ multiplex PCR, and the TCRdb table lists in-frame clones only, not all of them. The profile shows 50,000 to 70,000 clones, 75% to 95% of them singletons. This TCR came from an adult with an advanced solid tumor such as melanoma, head and neck, liver or kidney cancer. The sample here was CD4+ or CD8+ T cells sorted from blood, taken in a trial of the OX40 agonist ivuxolimab. The V call is TRBV11-2, the J call TRBJ1-1; D not certain. CDR3 DNA sequence: TGTGCCAGCAGCTTAACCCGTCTCACTGAAGCTTTCTTT. Translated, it gives CASSLTRLTEAFF.